Shown below are 7 T cell receptor beta chains from a single sample sequenced in a study of identical twins. TCRdb re-called the 5' RACE reads with MiXCR, one entry per CDR3 protein. The table has about 890,000 distinct CDR3 sequences, approximately 13% seen once; the top ten hold under 2%. This sample was shared with a second study, whose subject was yellow fever vaccine responses in identical twins.

The sequenced sample consisted of PBMCs. Receptors originate from a woman aged 18-29 years in good health.

The table lists this clonotype with a few counts. CDR3 coding DNA: TGTGCCAGCAGCCAAGAGATAATGGTTGCGAATTCACCCCTCCACTTT. As protein: CASSQEIMVANSPLHF. This chain uses TRBV3-1 with TRBJ1-6; D gene unclear. With 0 bases removed from V and 7 bases from J, the gap between germline ends came to 13 bases. The CDR3 is 16 amino acids. The germline V gene encodes CDR1 LGHDT and CDR2 YNNKEL (reference sequence). The variable domain in full, completed from reference TRBV3-1 and TRBJ1-6, reads DTAVSQTPKYLVTQMGNDKSIKCEQNLGHDTMYWYKQDSKKFLKIMFSYNNKELIINETVPNRFSPKSPDKAHLNLHINSLELGDSAVYFCASSQEIMVANSPLHFGNGTRLTVT.

Concerning this clonotype: One junction end does not reproduce the germline sequence, and a read error may be involved. This sequence joins TRBV10-2 and TRBJ2-1, with D unclear. Germline CDR1 WSHSY, CDR2 SAAADI. CDR3 size: 12 residues. The CDR3 DNA reads TGCGCCAGCAGTGAGAACTACCATGAGCAGTTCTTC. Translated: CASSENYHEQFF.

This clonotype was recorded many times. The rearrangement uses TRBV5-1 and TRBJ1-2; D is undetermined. Trimming shortened V by 3 bases and J by 6 bases, and 9 bases separated the two germline ends. Germline V gives CDR1 SGHRS, CDR2 YFSETQ. The CDR3 consists of 12 residues. The CDR3: CASSYDMDGYTF. The CDR3 nucleotides are TGCGCCAGCAGCTATGACATGGATGGCTACACCTTC. Full variable domain (missing parts from reference TRBV5-1 and TRBJ1-2): KAGVTQTPRYLIKTRGQQVTLSCSPISGHRSVSWYQQTPGQGLQFLFEYFSETQRNKGNFPGRFSGRQFSNSRSEMNVSTLELGDSALYLCASSYDMDGYTFGSGTRLTVV.

The chain combines TRBV5-1 with TRBJ2-2, with D possibly being TRBD2 (6 bases). The CDR3 has 17 amino acids. Germline CDR1 reads SGHRS; CDR2 reads YFSETQ. Deletions cut 3 bases from V and 3 bases from J, with 18 bases between. DNA of the CDR3: TGCGCCAGCAGCTCACACCGGGACTCAGAATACACCGGGGAGCTGTTTTTT. It is translated as CASSSHRDSEYTGELFF. The complete variable domain, with remaining parts taken from reference TRBV5-1 and TRBJ2-2, reads KAGVTQTPRYLIKTRGQQVTLSCSPISGHRSVSWYQQTPGQGLQFLFEYFSETQRNKGNFPGRFSGRQFSNSRSEMNVSTLELGDSALYLCASSSHRDSEYTGELFFGEGSRLTVL.

There are a few counts of this clonotype. The rearrangement uses TRBV12-3 or TRBV12-4 and TRBJ2-2; 8 bases are shared with TRBD1. J was trimmed by 3 bases and V by 5 bases; bases with no gene match: 11. This CDR3 is built from 17 residues. CDR3 sequence: CASSPHRTGSDTGELFF. In DNA form, the CDR3 reads TGTGCCAGCAGTCCACACCGGACAGGGTCAGACACCGGGGAGCTGTTTTTT.

This clonotype was picked up a small number of times. The genes are TRBV29-1 and TRBJ2-5; 12 bases fit TRBD2. V shed 6 bases and J 0 bases; nucleotides not matched to a gene: 2. CDR1 and CDR2 from the germline V gene are SQVTM and ANQGSEA. This CDR3 has 14 amino acids. In DNA form, the CDR3 reads TGCAGCGTCACTAGCGGGGGGAACCAAGAGACCCAGTACTTC. Residues: CSVTSGGNQETQYF. The full variable domain, completed using reference TRBV29-1 and TRBJ2-5, is SAVISQKPSRDICQRGTSLTIQCQVDSQVTMMFWYRQQPGQSLTLIATANQGSEATYESGFVIDKFPISRPNLTFSTLTVSNMSPEDSSIYLCSVTSGGNQETQYFGPGTRLLVL.

The rearrangement joins TRBV7-2 to TRBJ2-2; 10 positions match TRBD1. Germline CDR1 reads SGHTA; CDR2 reads FQGNSA. The length of the CDR3 is 16 residues. The V segment lost 5 bases and the J segment 8 bases; nucleotides outside the gene matches: 11. The CDR3: CASSPDRGRMGGELFF. For the CDR3, the DNA is TGTGCCAGCAGCCCCGACAGGGGGCGGATGGGTGGGGAGCTGTTTTTT. Drawing the rest from reference TRBV7-2 and TRBJ2-2, the complete variable domain is GAGVSQSPSNKVTEKGKDVELRCDPISGHTALYWYRQSLGQGLEFLIYFQGNSAPDKSGLPSDRFSAERTGGSVSTLTIQRTQQEDSAVYLCASSPDRGRMGGELFFGEGSRLTVL.